This entry concerns a single T cell receptor beta chain. Its matching antigen is unknown. This record comes from a study of beta chain features in type 1 diabetes. Whole-study results and caveats: When VDJ junctions were examined, type 1 diabetes patients showed fewer insertions and more deletions.

Every isolated RNA sample was fully reverse transcribed, so sequencing captured expressed TCRB transcripts. Produced via immunoSEQ multiplex PCR; TCRdb's table is partial and in-frame only. The sample contains approximately 250,000 clones, 13% to 15% of which appear only once. V was shortened by 3 bases and J by 4 bases, with 16 bases between the two germline ends. CDR1 and CDR2 (germline): SGHNT, YYREEE (reference sequence). The CDR3 totals 15 residues. The V gene is TRBV5-4, the J gene TRBJ1-2; possible D gene TRBD1, 5 bases. The sample taken for sequencing was naive CD4+ T cells from blood. The clonotype comes from a woman aged 40 to 50 in good health. The CDR3 here is CASSYRKDTAYGYTF. For the CDR3, the DNA is TGTGCCAGCAGCTACCGCAAGGACACAGCCTATGGCTACACCTTC.